These 30 T cell receptor beta chains originate from one sample sequenced in a study of shared clonotypes between healthy human individuals. Profiling relied on immunoSEQ multiplex PCR, and the TCRdb table lists in-frame clones only, not all of them. Among 550,000 to 600,000 clones listed, roughly 98% were seen once. Only CD45RO-negative cells positively selected for CCR7 counted as naive CD8 cells, so terminally differentiated effector memory CD45RA+ cells were excluded. The source material was naive CD8+ T cells sorted from blood. The receptors derive from a man aged 25 to 40 in good health.

A single count supports this clone. This sequence joins TRBV28 and TRBJ2-3, with D uncertain. The CDR3 totals 14 residues. V was clipped by 6 bases and J by 2 bases, with 12 bases between them. Germline lookup yields CDR1 MDHEN and CDR2 SYDVKM. The CDR3 here is CASSRRTDTDTQYF. As DNA, the CDR3 is TGTGCCAGCAGCCGACGAACAGACACAGATACGCAGTATTTT.

This rearrangement joins TRBV28 to TRBJ1-4; D gene ambiguous. CDR1 is MDHEN and CDR2 is SYDVKM in the germline V gene. The CDR3 consists of 17 residues. The ends were cut back, 7 bases at V and 8 bases at J, with 26 bases in the middle. The DNA of the CDR3 is TGTGCCAGCACCGCCCCAATCCCCCAAGGACGGCACGAAAAACTGTTTTTT. Its translation is CASTAPIPQGRHEKLFF. The complete variable domain, with remaining parts taken from reference TRBV28 and TRBJ1-4, reads DVKVTQSSRYLVKRTGEKVFLECVQDMDHENMFWYRQDPGLGLRLIYFSYDVKMKEKGDIPEGYSVSREKKERFSLILESASTNQTSMYLCASTAPIPQGRHEKLFFGSGTQLSVL.

This clone was recorded only once. The chain couples TRBV13 to TRBJ2-1; 9 nucleotides match TRBD2. CDR3 size: 19 residues. Germline trimming cut 5 bases from V and 6 bases from J; bases unmatched to any gene: 20. Germline V gene data show CDR1 as PRHDT and CDR2 as FYEKMQ (reference sequence). This CDR3 is CASSPSWGLGLAGTNEQFF. For the CDR3, the DNA is TGTGCCAGCAGCCCCAGTTGGGGGCTAGGGCTAGCGGGGACCAATGAGCAGTTCTTC. Using reference TRBV13 and TRBJ2-1 for the parts outside the CDR3, the full variable domain is AAGVIQSPRHLIKEKRETATLKCYPIPRHDTVYWYQQGPGQDPQFLISFYEKMQSDKGSIPDRFSAQQFSDYHSELNMSSLELGDSALYFCASSPSWGLGLAGTNEQFFGPGTRLTVL.

V gene TRBV29-1 combines with J gene TRBJ1-2; D is ambiguous. This CDR3 has 15 residues. Germline assignment: CDR1 SQVTM and CDR2 ANQGSEA. Trimming stripped 3 bases from V and 4 bases from J, with 18 bases between. CDR3 bases: TGCAGCGTTGACCGGGTAACTACAAACAGCTATGGCTACACCTTC. Protein sequence: CSVDRVTTNSYGYTF. The full variable domain, its missing parts supplied by reference TRBV29-1 and TRBJ1-2, is SAVISQKPSRDICQRGTSLTIQCQVDSQVTMMFWYRQQPGQSLTLIATANQGSEATYESGFVIDKFPISRPNLTFSTLTVSNMSPEDSSIYLCSVDRVTTNSYGYTFGSGTRLTVV.

This clone was recorded once. This chain links TRBV11-1 with TRBJ2-7, with unresolved D. CDR1 SGHAT and CDR2 FQDESV come from the germline V gene (reference sequence). V was trimmed by 2 bases and J by 4 bases, leaving 9 bases between them. The CDR3 runs 13 residues. CDR3 nucleotides: TGTGCCAGCAGCTTATTTGGAGCTTACGAGCAGTACTTC. It encodes CASSLFGAYEQYF.

This sequence joins TRBV7-9 and TRBJ2-7; 10 nucleotides line up with TRBD1. This CDR3 has 17 residues. The V segment lost 5 bases and the J segment 7 bases; nucleotides outside the gene matches: 17. Germline V gene lookup returns CDR1 SEHNR and CDR2 FQNEAQ (reference sequence). The CDR3 protein is CASSPAADRGLYGEQYF. Here the CDR3 DNA reads TGTGCCAGCAGCCCGGCGGCCGACAGGGGGCTCTATGGGGAGCAGTACTTC.

This chain joins TRBV19 and TRBJ1-2; D remains ambiguous. Deletions cut 3 bases from V and 3 bases from J, with 2 bases between. Germline V CDR1 and CDR2: LNHDA, SQIVND (reference sequence). CDR3 length equals 11 residues. CDR3 nucleotide sequence: TGTGCCAGTAGTATTGACTATGGCTACACCTTC. This encodes CASSIDYGYTF.

The rearrangement links TRBV6-5 to TRBJ1-1; 7 nucleotides match TRBD1. The CDR3 loop spans 13 amino acids. Germline trimming cut 7 bases from V and 6 bases from J; bases unmatched to any gene: 8. Germline V gene sequence: CDR1 MNHEY, CDR2 SVGAGI. The CDR3 loop is CASIAGGRAEAFF. CDR3 nucleotide sequence: TGTGCCAGCATTGCAGGGGGTCGGGCTGAAGCTTTCTTT.

The chain couples TRBV4-1 to TRBJ2-3, with D perhaps being TRBD1 or TRBD2 (5 bases each). The CDR3 extends over 16 amino acids. Trimming shortened V by 3 bases and J by 5 bases, and 18 bases separated the two germline ends. CDR1 and CDR2 from the germline V gene are MGHRA and YSYEKL. CDR3 in amino acids: CASSHLGGEPLDTQYF. The CDR3 nucleotides are TGCGCCAGCAGCCATCTTGGGGGAGAGCCCCTAGATACGCAGTATTTT.

This clone came up once. The V call is TRBV6-1, the J call TRBJ2-7; 7 bases are a match to TRBD2. Germline CDR1 MNHNS, CDR2 SASEGT. This CDR3 is built from 13 residues. Trimming at V came to 8 bases and at J to 6 bases, leaving 10 bases not matched to a gene. CDR3 nucleotides: TGTGCCAGCTCGTTGCCCAGGGAGGGCGAGCAGTACTTC. This codes for CASSLPREGEQYF.

The V gene is TRBV25-1, the J gene TRBJ2-7; the D is unclear. This CDR3 spans 12 amino acids. Germline CDR1 and CDR2: MGHDK and SYGVNS. V lost 8 bases and J lost 3, with 11 bases in between. The CDR3 nucleotides are TGTGCCAGCTCCTACCGGAGCTACGAGCAGTACTTC. It encodes CASSYRSYEQYF.

Note on this clone: The sample contains more than one DNA sequence encoding this CDR3. The genes are TRBV7-6 and TRBJ2-7; D is unclear. The length of the CDR3 is 13 residues. Germline values: CDR1 SGHVS, CDR2 FNYEAQ. Trimming took off 1 base at V and 1 base at J, with 5 bases between the two ends. CDR3 loop: CASSLGPSYEQYF. For the CDR3, the DNA is TGTGCCAGCAGCTTAGGACCGTCCTACGAGCAGTACTTC.

The V call is TRBV5-1, the J call TRBJ2-7; 14 bases agree with TRBD2. The V gene's germline CDR1 is SGHRS and CDR2 YFSETQ. This CDR3 has 17 residues. V lost 3 bases and J lost 4; bases outside the gene matches: 9. The CDR3 loop reads CASSYHTGTSGSYEQYF. As DNA, the CDR3 is TGCGCCAGCAGCTACCATACAGGGACTAGCGGGAGTTACGAGCAGTACTTC.

This chain links TRBV11-2 with TRBJ2-7; D gene ambiguous. CDR1 and CDR2 from the germline V gene are SGHAT and FQNNGV. This CDR3 has 12 amino acids. Trimming removed 4 bases at V and 7 bases at J, with 11 bases between. CDR3 protein: CASSSAEGEQYF. The CDR3 nucleotides are TGTGCCAGCAGCTCCGCCGAAGGAGAGCAGTACTTC. Looking up the rest from reference TRBV11-2 and TRBJ2-7 gives the full variable domain: EAGVAQSPRYKIIEKRQSVAFWCNPISGHATLYWYQQILGQGPKLLIQFQNNGVVDDSQLPKDRFSAERLKGVDSTLKIQPAKLEDSAVYLCASSSAEGEQYFGPGTRLTVT.

This rearrangement joins TRBV7-2 to TRBJ1-3; no clear D. Trimming removed 0 bases at V and 0 bases at J, with 9 bases between. The CDR3 spans 16 residues. The germline CDR1 and CDR2 sequences are SGHTA and FQGNSA. CDR3 DNA sequence: TGTGCCAGCAGCTTAGCGACGCTCCTCTCTGGAAACACCATATATTTT. Translation gives CASSLATLLSGNTIYF.

This chain joins TRBV7-9 and TRBJ2-1; 11 nucleotides line up with TRBD2. Trimming took 5 bases from V and 6 from J; bases not matched to a gene: 6. The CDR3 has 15 residues. The germline V gene encodes CDR1 SEHNR and CDR2 FQNEAQ (reference sequence). The CDR3 is CASSDTSGSLNEQFF. CDR3 DNA: TGTGCCAGCAGCGATACTAGCGGGAGTCTCAATGAGCAGTTCTTC.

The chain employs TRBV7-8 and TRBJ2-7; 7 bases match TRBD1. The CDR3 totals 15 residues. Germline CDR1 is SGHVS and CDR2 is FQNEAQ. After removal of 1 base from V and 3 bases from J, the junction contained 6 bases not matched to a gene. The CDR3 DNA sequence: TGTGCCAGCAGCTTAGACGGGACAGCTCTCTACGAGCAGTACTTC. Translated: CASSLDGTALYEQYF. Supplemented by reference TRBV7-8 and TRBJ2-7, the full variable domain reads GAGVSQSPRYKVAKRGQDVALRCDPISGHVSLFWYQQALGQGPEFLTYFQNEAQLDKSGLPSDRFFAERPEGSVSTLKIQRTQQEDSAVYLCASSLDGTALYEQYFGPGTRLTVT.

This chain links TRBV15 with TRBJ1-5; the D gene is possibly TRBD1 (6 bases). The CDR3 extends over 14 amino acids. CDR1 is LNHNV and CDR2 is YYDKDF in the germline V gene (reference sequence). Trimming removed 1 base from V and 6 bases from J, with 10 bases in between. CDR3 DNA: TGTGCCACCAGCAGAGGACAGGTCAGTCAGCCCCAGCATTTT. It yields the protein CATSRGQVSQPQHF.

This clone was counted once. The V and J genes are TRBV28 and TRBJ1-1; D gene uncertain. CDR1 MDHEN and CDR2 SYDVKM come from the germline V gene. The CDR3 loop spans 15 amino acids. Trimming cost V 6 bases and J 4 bases, with 18 bases left between them. The CDR3 reads CASSLTGRSATEAFF. The CDR3 DNA follows: TGTGCCAGCAGCCTCACCGGGAGGTCGGCCACTGAAGCTTTCTTT.

The gene calls are TRBV5-4 and TRBJ2-7, with 9 bases matching TRBD2. The length of the CDR3 is 15 residues. Germline assignment: CDR1 SGHNT and CDR2 YYREEE (reference sequence). The V gene end was trimmed by 4 bases and the J gene end by 3 bases; junction bases not matched to a gene: 8. The CDR3 here is CASSPMSGGIYEQYF. CDR3 sequence (DNA): TGTGCCAGCAGCCCGATGAGCGGGGGGATCTACGAGCAGTACTTC.

CDR3 sequence: CASSHRDPESSYNEQFF. CDR3 sequence (DNA): TGTGCCAGCAGCCACCGGGACCCAGAAAGCTCCTACAATGAGCAGTTCTTC. V is TRBV14 and J is TRBJ2-1; the D gene could be TRBD1 or TRBD2 (5 bases each). Germline lookup yields CDR1 SGHDN and CDR2 FVKESK. The CDR3 consists of 17 residues. The germline V and J ends were trimmed by 3 bases and 0 bases, with 15 bases remaining between them. Full variable domain (remainder filled in from reference TRBV14 and TRBJ2-1): EAGVTQFPSHSVIEKGQTVTLRCDPISGHDNLYWYRRVMGKEIKFLLHFVKESKQDESGMPNNRFLAERTGGTYSTLKVQPAELEDSGVYFCASSHRDPESSYNEQFFGPGTRLTVL.

The chain links TRBV7-3 to TRBJ2-5; 16 bases agree with TRBD2. CDR1 is SGHTA and CDR2 is FQGTGA in the germline V gene. The CDR3 consists of 19 residues. Trimming cost V 5 bases and J 4 bases; bases outside gene matches: 13. The CDR3 DNA is TGTGCCAGCAGCCCAGGGACTAGCGGGAGGGGGAGGTTAGGAGAGACCCAGTACTTC. This encodes CASSPGTSGRGRLGETQYF.

The chain recombines TRBV27 with TRBJ2-7; TRBD1 aligns across 7 bases. This CDR3 has 12 amino acids. CDR1 and CDR2 (germline): MNHEY, SMNVEV (reference sequence). V lost 5 bases to trimming and J lost 6 bases; unmatched junction nucleotides: 4. CDR3 in amino acids: CASSRQGGEQYF. Here the CDR3 DNA reads TGTGCCAGCAGTCGACAGGGCGGCGAGCAGTACTTC.

The chain recombines TRBV27 with TRBJ2-7, with a weak D call TRBD1 (5 bases). CDR3 length: 14 residues. Germline V gene lookup returns CDR1 MNHEY and CDR2 SMNVEV (reference sequence). Trimming shortened V by 0 bases and J by 4 bases, and 10 bases separated the two germline ends. The CDR3 DNA follows: TGTGCCAGCAGTTTATCCAAGGCAGGGTACGAGCAGTACTTC. Translated, it gives CASSLSKAGYEQYF.

The chain links TRBV19 to TRBJ2-1, with 7 bases matching TRBD2. This CDR3 comprises 15 residues. Germline loops: CDR1 LNHDA, CDR2 SQIVND (reference sequence). V lost 5 bases to trimming and J lost 0 bases; unmatched junction nucleotides: 4. CDR3 nucleotides: TGTGCCAGTAGTGGGCGGGAGAGCTCCTACAATGAGCAGTTCTTC. It is translated as CASSGRESSYNEQFF.

The chain has TRBV2 and TRBJ2-1, with 7 bases identical to TRBD2. V lost 4 bases, J lost 7 bases, and 7 bases stayed unmatched. The germline V gene has CDR1 SNHLY and CDR2 FYNNEI. The CDR3 runs 14 residues. The DNA for the CDR3 is TGTGCCAGCAGTGTCGCGGGAGAGTTTAATGAGCAGTTCTTC. This encodes CASSVAGEFNEQFF.

The rearrangement joins TRBV6-6 to TRBJ2-7; TRBD2 might be the D (6 bases). Looked up from germline, CDR1 is MNHNY and CDR2 is SVGAGI (reference sequence). The CDR3 is 15 residues long. V lost 2 bases and J lost 3, with 14 bases in between. CDR3 in amino acids: CASSYPPGTLYEQYF. In DNA, the CDR3 is TGTGCCAGCAGTTACCCTCCCGGGACTCTCTACGAGCAGTACTTC.

The chain recombines TRBV4-1 with TRBJ2-1; tentatively, D is TRBD2 (5 bases). Trimming left V 5 bases short and J 5 bases short, with 13 bases between. The CDR3 consists of 14 residues. CDR1 and CDR2 from the germline V gene are MGHRA and YSYEKL. The CDR3 DNA sequence: TGCGCCAGCAGCTCGGTGGGAGAGGACAATGAGCAGTTCTTC. It yields the protein CASSSVGEDNEQFF.

This rearrangement joins TRBV15 to TRBJ2-2, with no clear D. Trimming took 6 bases from V and 6 from J, leaving 8 bases between them. The CDR3 covers 12 residues. Germline loops: CDR1 LNHNV, CDR2 YYDKDF (reference sequence). This chain's CDR3 is CATRPSPGELFF. CDR3 DNA sequence: TGTGCCACCAGACCTAGTCCCGGGGAGCTGTTTTTT.

Only one count was recorded for this clone. The rearrangement links TRBV19 to TRBJ2-1; tentative D call: TRBD2 (6 bases). There are 15 residues in the CDR3. The V end was cut by 6 bases, the J end by 0 bases, with 12 bases between. Germline loops: CDR1 LNHDA, CDR2 SQIVND (reference sequence). This CDR3 reads CASSGSLYSYNEQFF. Written as DNA, the CDR3 is TGTGCCAGTAGCGGGAGTTTATACTCCTACAATGAGCAGTTCTTC.